Presented here are 4 T cell receptor beta chains from one specimen sequenced in a study of beta chain features in type 1 diabetes. All of the isolated RNA was reverse transcribed, so expressed TCRB transcripts were sequenced. The table came from immunoSEQ multiplex PCR; TCRdb's copy has only in-frame clones and leaves some out. The sample yields about 48,000 clones, under 45% seen once. Their recognized antigens are unknown. Study-wide points: Shorter TCRB CDR3s, moderately but significantly so, were found in Type 1 diabetes patients in all four CD4+ subsets.

Sequencing used Tregs from blood. The receptor source for this set is a man aged 25-40 years with type 1 diabetes.

The chain joins TRBV19 to TRBJ1-4; D may be TRBD1 (5 bases). This CDR3 has 13 amino acids. Trimming removed 8 bases from V and 1 base from J, with 8 bases in between. CDR1 is LNHDA, CDR2 SQIVND, per germline (reference sequence). Here the CDR3 reads CASAGQTNEKLFF. The DNA for the CDR3 is TGTGCCAGTGCAGGGCAAACTAATGAAAAACTGTTTTTT.

The chain joins TRBV2 to TRBJ1-3; TRBD1 might be the D (6 bases). Germline V gives CDR1 SNHLY, CDR2 FYNNEI. V lost 7 bases to trimming and J lost 4 bases, with 17 bases between them. The CDR3 consists of 15 residues. CDR3 in DNA: TGTGCCAGCAACCTACAGGGTTCATCAGGAAACACCATATATTTT. It encodes CASNLQGSSGNTIYF.

This chain links TRBV2 with TRBJ1-5; TRBD1 agrees at 9 bases. There are 14 residues in the CDR3. Unmatched junction bases numbered 6, after V lost 8 bases and J lost 4 bases. Per germline, CDR1 SNHLY and CDR2 FYNNEI. The CDR3 bases are TGTGCCAGCGGGGGACAGGGAGTAAATCAGCCCCAGCATTTT. Residues: CASGGQGVNQPQHF.

This chain connects TRBV5-4 to TRBJ2-4, with 7 bases lining up with TRBD1. V was clipped by 4 bases and J by 4 bases; unmatched bases: 11. CDR1 SGHNT and CDR2 YYREEE come from the germline V gene (reference sequence). There are 16 residues in the CDR3. The CDR3 reads CASSQEATGAKNIQYF. The CDR3 DNA sequence: TGTGCCAGCAGCCAAGAGGCTACAGGGGCTAAAAACATTCAGTACTTC.